A single sample is the source of the 20 T cell receptor beta chains below, sequenced in a study of CD8+ T cells in alopecia areata (dated by TCRdb to between 2018 and 2020). Libraries came from the immunoSEQ multiplex PCR assay. For TCR sequencing, RNA was extracted from every sample and reverse transcribed into cDNA to serve as template. In its TCRdb copy, this immuneACCESS table keeps in-frame sequences only and misses some clones. Where compared with another copy, unresolved V genes explain less than half of these, and the others have no known cause. The sample includes some 190,000 clones, with approximately 49% observed a single time. The top ten clonotypes cover over 9.5% of the sample. Sample treatment or condition, as interpreted from the label and publication: oral pan-JAK inhibitor, 5-10 mg twice daily. Sample: CD8+ T cells sorted from blood, taken between weeks 51 and 52, from a patient treated with tofacitinib. The receptors were gathered from a human donor with alopecia areata.

The CDR3 DNA sequence: TGTGCCAGCGGAGGCGGCACTAGACCCACAGATACGCAGTATTTT. Its translation is CASGGGTRPTDTQYF. The chain is built from TRBV2 and TRBJ2-3; D is perhaps TRBD2 (5 bases). The CDR3 extends over 15 amino acids. V shed 8 bases and J shed 2 bases, with 17 bases lying between them. Germline CDR1 SNHLY, CDR2 FYNNEI.

The chain carries TRBV5-6 and TRBJ2-5; 8 nucleotides align to TRBD1. V was clipped by 0 bases and J by 5 bases; unmatched bases: 6. The CDR3 loop spans 15 amino acids. Germline V CDR1 and CDR2: SGHDT, YYEEEE. The CDR3 DNA is TGTGCCAGCAGCTTGGCAACAGGGGGGTCGGAGACCCAGTACTTC. Protein sequence: CASSLATGGSETQYF.

The chain employs TRBV27 and TRBJ1-5; possibly TRBD1 for D (6 bases). The CDR3 has 15 residues. CDR1 and CDR2 (germline): MNHEY, SMNVEV (reference sequence). Trimming removed 6 bases from V and 2 bases from J, with 14 bases in between. Here the CDR3 reads CASRVQGLGNQPQHF. For the CDR3, the DNA is TGTGCCAGCAGGGTACAGGGATTGGGCAATCAGCCCCAGCATTTT.

A few counts support this clone. This chain uses TRBV4-1 with TRBJ2-5; D is ambiguous. CDR3 length equals 15 residues. Trimming left V 2 bases short and J 5 bases short, with 15 bases between. Germline lookup yields CDR1 MGHRA and CDR2 YSYEKL. CDR3 bases: TGCGCCAGCAGCCAAAGATTAGCCGACCGGGAGACCCAGTACTTC. Translation: CASSQRLADRETQYF.

This clone was seen a handful of times. The chain combines TRBV11-3 with TRBJ2-7, with 8 bases matching TRBD1. This CDR3 is 15 amino acids long. The germline V gene encodes CDR1 SGHNT and CDR2 YENEEA. The ends lost 5 bases at V and 0 bases at J; junction bases unmatched: 6. CDR3 DNA: TGTGCCAGCAGCCAGTGGGACAGGAGCTCCTACGAGCAGTACTTC. This encodes CASSQWDRSSYEQYF.

The genes are TRBV7-2 and TRBJ2-1; D may be TRBD2 (5 bases). The CDR3 runs to 13 residues. V dropped 6 bases and J dropped 9 bases, with 15 bases sitting between them. Per the germline V gene, CDR1 is SGHTA and CDR2 is FQGNSA. CDR3 sequence: CASRYTSGVEQFF. Here the CDR3 DNA reads TGTGCCAGCAGATATACCTCCGGGGTTGAGCAGTTCTTC.

This clone has just a few counts. V usage is TRBV14 and J usage is TRBJ1-2; D is unclear. This CDR3 contains 13 residues. The germline V gene encodes CDR1 SGHDN and CDR2 FVKESK. Between the trimmed V and J ends, which lost 3 bases and 4 bases, there was a span of 9 bases. CDR3 sequence reads: CASSHGPSYGYTF. The CDR3 DNA sequence: TGTGCCAGCAGCCACGGCCCTAGCTATGGCTACACCTTC.

This sequence joins TRBV5-6 and TRBJ1-1, with D tentatively TRBD1 (6 bases). The CDR3 loop spans 14 amino acids. CDR1 SGHDT and CDR2 YYEEEE come from the germline V gene. The ends were cut back, 3 bases at V and 4 bases at J, with 13 bases in the middle. CDR3 region: CASSSTTGTTEAFF. The CDR3 nucleotides are TGTGCCAGCAGCTCAACTACAGGGACCACTGAAGCTTTCTTT.

This clone occurred once. V is TRBV5-6 and J is TRBJ2-7; D uncertain. Trimming stripped 4 bases from V and 4 bases from J, with 15 bases between. Per germline, CDR1 SGHDT and CDR2 YYEEEE. The CDR3 covers 14 residues. In nucleotides, the CDR3 is TGTGCCAGCAGCCTGGGGTCGGCAGAATACGAGCAGTACTTC. It is translated as CASSLGSAEYEQYF.

This chain connects TRBV5-6 to TRBJ1-2, with D possibly being TRBD1 (5 bases). V gave up 1 base and J gave up 8 bases, with 12 bases separating them. Germline V gives CDR1 SGHDT, CDR2 YYEEEE. The CDR3 spans 13 residues. CDR3 in DNA: TGTGCCAGCAGCTTGATGGGGGTGGGAGGCTACACCTTC. Its translation: CASSLMGVGGYTF.

The chain recombines TRBV27 with TRBJ1-1; TRBD1 agrees at 7 bases. Germline CDR1 MNHEY, CDR2 SMNVEV (reference sequence). The CDR3 is 16 residues long. Trimming at V came to 4 bases and at J to 4 bases, leaving 12 bases not matched to a gene. In DNA form, the CDR3 reads TGTGCCAGCAGTTCTTCAGGGGGGGAATTAAGCACTGAAGCTTTCTTT. This encodes CASSSSGGELSTEAFF.

The chain is built from TRBV7-9 and TRBJ2-5; 8 nucleotides match TRBD1. The V and J ends lost 2 bases and 10 bases, in that order; junction bases with no gene match: 9. Germline CDR1 reads SEHNR; CDR2 reads FQNEAQ (reference sequence). The CDR3 runs to 14 residues. This CDR3 reads CASSLTDREVVQYF. The DNA for the CDR3 is TGTGCCAGCAGCTTAACGGACAGGGAAGTGGTCCAGTACTTC.

This clone was counted a few times. The chain employs TRBV2 and TRBJ2-3; no clear D gene. The CDR3 sequence is 13 residues long. The germline V gene has CDR1 SNHLY and CDR2 FYNNEI. Trimming left V 8 bases short and J 2 bases short, with 11 bases between. The CDR3 sequence: CASCGPHTDTQYF. CDR3 sequence (DNA): TGTGCCAGCTGTGGACCACACACAGATACGCAGTATTTT.

This chain joins TRBV30 and TRBJ2-7; D remains unclear. Trimming took off 5 bases at V and 4 bases at J, with 24 bases between the two ends. The V gene's germline CDR1 is GTSNPN and CDR2 SVGIG (reference sequence). The CDR3 is 16 amino acids. The CDR3 DNA follows: TGTGCCTGGTGTCCGGAGAATCGGCGACCCTTTTACGAGCAGTACTTC. Its protein product is CAWCPENRRPFYEQYF.

The chain combines TRBV7-2 with TRBJ2-3; 8 nucleotides match TRBD1. J lost 1 base, V lost 4 bases, and 4 bases had no gene match. CDR1 and CDR2 (germline): SGHTA, FQGNSA. This CDR3 region has 15 residues. The CDR3 nucleotides read TGTGCCAGCAGCTCCGGGACAGGCGGCACAGATACGCAGTATTTT. Its protein is CASSSGTGGTDTQYF.

This clone was detected only a few times. The genes are TRBV27 and TRBJ2-1; 9 positions match TRBD1. The CDR3 has 17 residues. Per germline, CDR1 MNHEY and CDR2 SMNVEV (reference sequence). V shed 5 bases and J 4 bases; nucleotides not matched to a gene: 12. In nucleotides, the CDR3 is TGTGCCAGCAGTCCCCTTTCTGACAGGGGGAATTACAATGAGCAGTTCTTC. It is translated as CASSPLSDRGNYNEQFF.

Comment on this clone: Since the CDR3 does not end with the conserved phenylalanine or tryptophan, this likely comes from a read error. This chain connects TRBV5-8 to TRBJ2-3; 9 bases fit TRBD1. Germline V gene lookup returns CDR1 SGHTS and CDR2 YDEGEE. The CDR3 is 15 amino acids. The CDR3 DNA reads as TGTGTCAGCAGTCCCGGGACAGGGACCACAGATACGCAGTATCTT. Amino acid sequence: CVSSPGTGTTDTQYL.

This clone was observed once. The J gene is TRBJ2-5, the V gene TRBV7-6; 7 nucleotides match TRBD2. Germline CDR1 and CDR2: SGHVS and FNYEAQ. The V and J ends lost 0 bases and 7 bases, in that order; junction bases with no gene match: 8. CDR3 length: 15 residues. The CDR3 DNA sequence: TGTGCCAGCAGCTTAGCGTCGGCTAGCGGCTCGACCCAGTACTTC. Protein product: CASSLASASGSTQYF.

The gene calls are TRBV6-1 and TRBJ2-1; TRBD2 matches at 11 bases. Looked up from germline, CDR1 is MNHNS and CDR2 is SASEGT. The CDR3 totals 14 residues. The V segment lost 4 bases and the J segment 10 bases; nucleotides outside the gene matches: 6. CDR3: CASSGLAGIDEQFF. In nucleotides, the CDR3 is TGTGCCAGCAGTGGACTAGCGGGGATTGACGAGCAGTTCTTC.

This clone showed up just a few times. The chain is built from TRBV29-1 and TRBJ2-3; D is possibly TRBD1 or TRBD2 (5 bases each). The germline gives CDR1 SQVTM, CDR2 ANQGSEA. The V end lost 4 bases, the J end lost 4 bases, and 18 bases lay between the germline ends. The CDR3 is 15 residues long. DNA for the CDR3: TGCAGCGTTGCCGTCGTTGGGGGTACGGCAGATACGCAGTATTTT. It yields the protein CSVAVVGGTADTQYF.